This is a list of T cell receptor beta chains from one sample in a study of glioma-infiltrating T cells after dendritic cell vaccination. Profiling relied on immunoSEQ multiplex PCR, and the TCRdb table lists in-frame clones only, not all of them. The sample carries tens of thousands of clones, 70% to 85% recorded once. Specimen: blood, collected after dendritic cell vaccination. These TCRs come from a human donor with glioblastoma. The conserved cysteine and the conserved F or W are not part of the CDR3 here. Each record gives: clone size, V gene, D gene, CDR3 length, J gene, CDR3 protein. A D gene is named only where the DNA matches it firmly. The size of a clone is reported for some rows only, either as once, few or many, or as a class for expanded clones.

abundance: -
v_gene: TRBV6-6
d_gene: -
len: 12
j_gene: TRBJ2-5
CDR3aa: ASSYSGVGETQY

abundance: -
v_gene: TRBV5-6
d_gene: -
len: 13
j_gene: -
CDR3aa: ASSVRDFPGNEQY

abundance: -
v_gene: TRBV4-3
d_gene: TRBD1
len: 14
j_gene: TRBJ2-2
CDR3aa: ASSPRTGKNTGELF

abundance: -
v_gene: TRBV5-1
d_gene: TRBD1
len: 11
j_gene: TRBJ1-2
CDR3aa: ASSLSGTGALT

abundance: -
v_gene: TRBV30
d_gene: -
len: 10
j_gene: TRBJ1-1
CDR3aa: AWRPARGEAF

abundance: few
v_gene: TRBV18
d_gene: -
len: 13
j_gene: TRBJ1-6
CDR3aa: ASSPLRQGGSPLH

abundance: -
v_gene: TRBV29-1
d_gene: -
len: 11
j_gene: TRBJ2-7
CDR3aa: SVEDREAYEQY

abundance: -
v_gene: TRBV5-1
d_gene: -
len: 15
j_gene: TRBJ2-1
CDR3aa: ASSLADWTSSYNEQF

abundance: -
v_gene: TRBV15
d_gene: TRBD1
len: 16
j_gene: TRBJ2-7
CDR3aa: ATSREGVSRGRLDEQY

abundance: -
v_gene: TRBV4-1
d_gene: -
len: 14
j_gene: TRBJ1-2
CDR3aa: ASSQVGRWQAVSYT

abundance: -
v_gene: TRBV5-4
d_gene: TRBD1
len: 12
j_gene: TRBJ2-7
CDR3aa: ASSLGQETYEQY

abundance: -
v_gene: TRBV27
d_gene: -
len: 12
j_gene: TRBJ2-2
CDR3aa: ASRLWGDTGELF

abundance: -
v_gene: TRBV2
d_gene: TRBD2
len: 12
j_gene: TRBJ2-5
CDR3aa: ASEGGGAGETQY

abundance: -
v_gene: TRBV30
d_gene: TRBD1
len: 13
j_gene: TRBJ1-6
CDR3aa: AWSSTGEGNSPLH

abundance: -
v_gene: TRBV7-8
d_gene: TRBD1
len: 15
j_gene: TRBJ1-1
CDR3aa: ASSPLAGQGAITEAF

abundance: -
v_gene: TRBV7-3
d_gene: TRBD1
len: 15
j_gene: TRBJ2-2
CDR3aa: ASSLNKRGRDTGELF

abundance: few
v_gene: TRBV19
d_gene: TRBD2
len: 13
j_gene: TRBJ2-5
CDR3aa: ASSIASGGQETQY

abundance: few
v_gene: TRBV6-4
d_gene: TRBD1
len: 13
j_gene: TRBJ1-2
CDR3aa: ASSDSGTESYGYT

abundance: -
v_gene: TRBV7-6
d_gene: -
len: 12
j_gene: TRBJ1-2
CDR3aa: ASSLVADGYGYT

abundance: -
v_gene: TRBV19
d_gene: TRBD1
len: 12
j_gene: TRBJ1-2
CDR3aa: ASKGGTGHYGYT

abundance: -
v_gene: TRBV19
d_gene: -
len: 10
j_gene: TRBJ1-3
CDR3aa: ASSIGGDTIY

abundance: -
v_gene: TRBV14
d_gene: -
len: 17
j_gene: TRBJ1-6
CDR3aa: ASSQDLPAPGAYNSPLH

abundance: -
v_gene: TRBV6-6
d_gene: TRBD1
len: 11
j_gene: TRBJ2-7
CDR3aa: ASTGTDSYEQY

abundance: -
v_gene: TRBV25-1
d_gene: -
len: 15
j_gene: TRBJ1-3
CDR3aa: ASSEGNGQFFGNTIY

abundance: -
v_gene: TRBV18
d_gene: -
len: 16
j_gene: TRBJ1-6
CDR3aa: ASSPGQRGKSYNSPLH

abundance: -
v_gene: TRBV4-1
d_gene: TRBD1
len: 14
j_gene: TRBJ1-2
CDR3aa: ASSQDGQGRDYGYT

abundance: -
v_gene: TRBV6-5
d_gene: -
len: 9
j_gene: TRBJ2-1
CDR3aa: ASSFNREQF

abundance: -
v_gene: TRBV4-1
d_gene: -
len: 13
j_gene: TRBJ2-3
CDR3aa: ASSLLPMGTDTQY

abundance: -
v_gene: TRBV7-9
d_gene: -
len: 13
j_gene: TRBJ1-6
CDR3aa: ASSKPGTMNSPLH

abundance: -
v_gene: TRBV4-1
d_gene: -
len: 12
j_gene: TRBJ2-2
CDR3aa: ASSQPNLAGELF

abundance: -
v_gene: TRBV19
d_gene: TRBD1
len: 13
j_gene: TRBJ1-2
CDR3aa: ASAQALTGGDGYT

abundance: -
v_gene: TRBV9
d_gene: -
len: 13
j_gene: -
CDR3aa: ASSSVGNREYEQY

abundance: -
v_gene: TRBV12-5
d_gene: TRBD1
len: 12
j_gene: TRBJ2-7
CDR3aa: ASGRDRGDYEQY

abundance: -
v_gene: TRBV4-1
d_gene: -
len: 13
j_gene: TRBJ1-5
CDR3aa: ASSQEARGSQPQH

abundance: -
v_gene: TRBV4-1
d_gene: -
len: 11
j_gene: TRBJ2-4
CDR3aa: ASSQVTGLLQY

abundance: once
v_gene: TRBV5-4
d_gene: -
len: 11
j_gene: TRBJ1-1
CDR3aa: ASSFDRNTEAF

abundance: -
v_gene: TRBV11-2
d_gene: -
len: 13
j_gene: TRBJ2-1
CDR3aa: ASSLGSLTGNEQF

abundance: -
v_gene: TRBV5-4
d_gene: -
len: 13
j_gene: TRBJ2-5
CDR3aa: ASSLERTSEGTQY

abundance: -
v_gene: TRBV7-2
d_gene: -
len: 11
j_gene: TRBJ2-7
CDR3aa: ASSLGAMYEQY

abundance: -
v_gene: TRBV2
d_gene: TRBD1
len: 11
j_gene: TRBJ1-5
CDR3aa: ASSANRGKPQH

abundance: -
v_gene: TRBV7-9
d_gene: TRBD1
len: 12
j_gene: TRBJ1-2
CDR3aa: ASSPGTGGYGYT

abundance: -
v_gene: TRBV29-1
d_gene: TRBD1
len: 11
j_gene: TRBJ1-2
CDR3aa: SARQGINYGYT

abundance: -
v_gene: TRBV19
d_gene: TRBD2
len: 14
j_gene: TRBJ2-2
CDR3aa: ASRITGLADTGELF

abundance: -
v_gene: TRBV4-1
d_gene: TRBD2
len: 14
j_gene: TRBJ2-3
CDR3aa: ASSQAASGGADTQY

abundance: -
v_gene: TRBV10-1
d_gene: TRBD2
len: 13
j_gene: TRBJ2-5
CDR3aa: ASSASGGVQETQY

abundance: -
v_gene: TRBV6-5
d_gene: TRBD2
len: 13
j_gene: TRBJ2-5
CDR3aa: ASSRLAGGGETQY

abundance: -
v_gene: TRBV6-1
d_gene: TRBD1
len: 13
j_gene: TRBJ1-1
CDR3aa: ASSETLGQAPEAF

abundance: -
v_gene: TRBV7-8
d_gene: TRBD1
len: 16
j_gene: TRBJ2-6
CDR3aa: ASSRTGQGLSGANVLT

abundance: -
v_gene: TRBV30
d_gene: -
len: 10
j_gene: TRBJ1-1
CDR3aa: AWSGQMIGAF

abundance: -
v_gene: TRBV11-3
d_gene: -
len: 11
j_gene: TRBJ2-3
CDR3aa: ASKGDPTDTQY

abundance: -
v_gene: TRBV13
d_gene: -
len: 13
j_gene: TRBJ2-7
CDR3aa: ASSLAGDSSYEQY

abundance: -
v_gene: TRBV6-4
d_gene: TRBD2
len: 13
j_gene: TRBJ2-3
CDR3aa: ASSRTSGGGDTQY

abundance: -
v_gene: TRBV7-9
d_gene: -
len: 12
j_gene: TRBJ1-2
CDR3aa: ASSLNYPSYGYT

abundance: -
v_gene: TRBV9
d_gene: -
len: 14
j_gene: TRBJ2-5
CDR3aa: ASSGVEGPDQETQY

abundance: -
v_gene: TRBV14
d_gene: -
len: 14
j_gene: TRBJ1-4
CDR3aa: ASSQEKGTTNEKLF

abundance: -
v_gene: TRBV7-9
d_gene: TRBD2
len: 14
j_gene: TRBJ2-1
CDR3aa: ASSLSLAGSYNEQF

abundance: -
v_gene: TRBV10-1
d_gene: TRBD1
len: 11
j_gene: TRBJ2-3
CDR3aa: ASSLQGTDTQY

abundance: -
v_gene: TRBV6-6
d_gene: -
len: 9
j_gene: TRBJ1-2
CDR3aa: ASSYGRDYT